This T cell receptor (beta chain) was obtained from a study of cytomegalovirus exposure and HLA in healthy donors. As concerns this clone: Its antigen is as yet unknown.

The data were produced by immunoSEQ multiplex PCR, yet TCRdb's version contains in-frame clones alone and is incomplete. This table has about 160,000 clones, 86% appearing once. Study results and limitations: The classifier was said to identify cytomegalovirus status with high specificity and sensitivity. The listing of 150 or so TCR beta chains classed them as cytomegalovirus-associated. Through in vitro validation, three CMV-associated chains were shown to be specific for CMV antigens.

The sequence derives from a woman aged 18-35 years in good health and CMV-seronegative. Material: PBMCs.

The CDR3 DNA reads as TGTGCCAGCAGTGAAGCTCAAAGCCCCAGGGGAGAAACTGAAGCTTTCTTT. Residues: CASSEAQSPRGETEAFF. The chain couples TRBV6-1 to TRBJ1-1, with D tentatively TRBD1 (6 bases). The germline V and J ends were trimmed by 0 bases and 5 bases, with 19 bases remaining between them. CDR3 length: 17 residues. The germline V gene encodes CDR1 MNHNS and CDR2 SASEGT.